Presented here are 30 T cell receptor beta chains from one specimen sequenced in a study of radiation and T cells in renal cell carcinoma (dated by TCRdb to 2020 to 2022). Receptor libraries were prepared by the immunoSEQ multiplex PCR assay. The source is immuneACCESS, and TCRdb retained only in-frame sequences with V and J called. Part of the clones is not carried over; for the studies checked, unresolved V genes explain less than half of this, and the remainder is unexplained. For this sample there are roughly 140,000 clones; roughly 86% appear just once. The ten largest account for around 13% of the sample. The time point label of this sample denotes: blood 2 weeks post-SBRT. The treatment or condition label for this specimen denotes: 15 Gy SBRT to primary tumor, nephrectomy 4 weeks later. Sequenced here: blood, sampled from a patient whose treatment included radiotherapy and nephrectomy. The receptors shown here come from a woman between 50 and 59 years old with renal cell carcinoma.

The chain joins TRBV9 to TRBJ2-3; TRBD1 matches 7 bases. This CDR3 has 15 residues. V trimming: 4 bases; J trimming: 3 bases; junction bases outside the gene matches: 8. Germline assignment: CDR1 SGDLS and CDR2 YYNGEE. The CDR3 here is CASSPQQGPTDTQYF. The CDR3 DNA follows: TGTGCCAGCAGCCCGCAACAGGGGCCGACAGATACGCAGTATTTT.

Only a few counts were recorded for this clone. The genes are TRBV6-1 and TRBJ1-6; D not resolved. Between the trimmed V and J ends, which lost 7 bases and 8 bases, there was a span of 6 bases. The length of the CDR3 is 11 residues. Germline lookup yields CDR1 MNHNS and CDR2 SASEGT. The CDR3 reads CASTKDSPLHF. In nucleotides, the CDR3 is TGTGCCAGCACCAAAGATTCACCCCTCCACTTT.

The chain is built from TRBV6-1 and TRBJ2-5; possibly TRBD1 for D (5 bases). Germline V gene data show CDR1 as MNHNS and CDR2 as SASEGT. The CDR3 is 15 amino acids. The germline V and J ends were trimmed by 7 bases and 2 bases, with 17 bases remaining between them. CDR3 sequence: CASTRSTGSQETQYF. DNA of the CDR3: TGTGCCAGCACCCGTTCTACAGGATCTCAAGAGACCCAGTACTTC.

The gene calls are TRBV4-1 and TRBJ2-7; TRBD1 agrees at 10 bases. V lost 5 bases and J lost 4; bases outside the gene matches: 8. Germline lookup yields CDR1 MGHRA and CDR2 YSYEKL. The CDR3 has 15 residues. The CDR3 sequence is CASSLRTGGIYEQYF. CDR3 nucleotides: TGCGCCAGCAGCTTACGGACAGGGGGGATATACGAGCAGTACTTC.

The chain links TRBV2 to TRBJ1-1; TRBD1 matches 8 bases. The V gene's germline CDR1 is SNHLY and CDR2 FYNNEI. This CDR3 contains 15 residues. Trimming at V came to 6 bases and at J to 2 bases, leaving 8 bases not matched to a gene. This CDR3 is CASSDYRGENTEAFF. CDR3 sequence (DNA): TGTGCCAGCAGCGACTACAGGGGGGAAAACACTGAAGCTTTCTTT.

The chain couples TRBV6-6 to TRBJ1-4; D gene unclear. CDR1 is MNHNY and CDR2 is SVGAGI in the germline V gene (reference sequence). The CDR3 covers 16 residues. V lost 5 bases, J lost 0 bases, and 13 bases lay in between. CDR3 coding DNA: TGTGCCAGCAGTAGCGGGTGGGAGACAACTAATGAAAAACTGTTTTTT. Translation: CASSSGWETTNEKLFF.

The chain is built from TRBV5-4 and TRBJ2-7; TRBD1 might be the D (6 bases). The CDR3 consists of 15 residues. Germline V gene sequence: CDR1 SGHNT, CDR2 YYREEE (reference sequence). V was clipped by 0 bases and J by 6 bases, with 16 bases between them. For the CDR3, the DNA is TGTGCCAGCAGCTTGGAAGGGGGTGCCCGGGGCGAGCAGTACTTC. This translates into CASSLEGGARGEQYF.

CDR3 residues: CASSLGVGFSYEQYF. CDR3 nucleotides: TGTGCCAGCAGCTTAGGTGTGGGTTTCTCCTACGAGCAGTACTTC. The chain employs TRBV7-6 and TRBJ2-7, with D uncertain. Deletions cut 1 base from V and 0 bases from J, with 10 bases between. In germline, CDR1 is SGHVS, CDR2 FNYEAQ. This CDR3 is 15 amino acids long.

The V gene is TRBV11-1, the J gene TRBJ2-7; 10 positions match TRBD1. J was trimmed by 2 bases and V by 5 bases; bases with no gene match: 9. The germline CDR1 and CDR2 sequences are SGHAT and FQDESV (reference sequence). The CDR3 extends over 16 amino acids. DNA of the CDR3: TGTGCCAGCAGCCCCCTCCCCGGGACAGGGGCCTACGAGCAGTACTTC. This gives the protein CASSPLPGTGAYEQYF.

The rearrangement uses TRBV28 and TRBJ2-3; possibly TRBD2 for D (5 bases). CDR1 is MDHEN, CDR2 SYDVKM, per germline. V was clipped by 6 bases and J by 4 bases, with 17 bases between them. The CDR3 length is 15 residues. The CDR3 DNA is TGTGCCAGCAGGGGCACGGGTCGGGGAGCAGATACGCAGTATTTT. Its translation: CASRGTGRGADTQYF.

J is TRBJ2-3 and V is TRBV7-9; D is unclear. The CDR3 has 16 residues. CDR1 is SEHNR, CDR2 FQNEAQ, per germline (reference sequence). The V end was cut by 6 bases, the J end by 0 bases, with 16 bases between. The CDR3, as DNA: TGTGCCAGCAGAAGAGGCAGGCTAGAAAGCACAGATACGCAGTATTTT. Translation: CASRRGRLESTDTQYF. Using reference TRBV7-9 and TRBJ2-3 for the parts outside the CDR3, the full variable domain is DTGVSQNPRHKITKRGQNVTFRCDPISEHNRLYWYRQTLGQGPEFLTYFQNEAQLEKSRLLSDRFSAERPKGSFSTLEIQRTEQGDSAMYLCASRRGRLESTDTQYFGPGTRLTVL.

On this clone itself: Its ends do not fully match the called genes, so a read error is possible. The chain links TRBV7-7 to TRBJ1-1; D is uncertain. The CDR3 has 13 residues. Germline V gene data show CDR1 as SSHAT and CDR2 as FNYEAQ (reference sequence). The CDR3 protein is CASSSGVNTEAFF. DNA of the CDR3: TGTGCTAGCAGCAGTGGCGTGAACACTGAAGCTTTCTTT.

V and J are TRBV13 and TRBJ1-2; D is uncertain. CDR1 and CDR2 from the germline V gene are PRHDT and FYEKMQ (reference sequence). The CDR3 has 13 residues. Trimming stripped 5 bases from V and 5 bases from J, with 12 bases between. CDR3 nucleotide sequence: TGTGCCAGCAGCCCCGTCCCTGAGTATGGCTACACCTTC. Its translation is CASSPVPEYGYTF.

This sequence joins TRBV18 and TRBJ2-6, with D possibly TRBD2 on 5 matching bases. This CDR3 is 14 amino acids long. V lost 5 bases to trimming and J lost 5 bases, with 10 bases between them. Looked up from germline, CDR1 is KGHSH and CDR2 is LQKENI. The CDR3 loop reads CASSTGNRANVLTF. The CDR3 bases are TGTGCCAGCTCAACGGGAAATCGGGCCAACGTCCTGACTTTC.

This clone was seen just once. The genes are TRBV7-9 and TRBJ1-2; D might be TRBD1 (6 bases). Germline V lookup: CDR1 SEHNR, CDR2 FQNEAQ (reference sequence). This CDR3 has 17 amino acids. V lost 1 base, J lost 2 bases, and 17 bases lay in between. The CDR3 spells CASSLELRTALNYGYTF. DNA for the CDR3: TGTGCCAGCAGCTTAGAACTCCGGACAGCTTTGAACTATGGCTACACCTTC.

The chain uses TRBV28 and TRBJ1-1; D is uncertain. Looked up from germline, CDR1 is MDHEN and CDR2 is SYDVKM. The V end lost 5 bases, the J end lost 5 bases, and 15 bases lay between the germline ends. The CDR3 totals 14 residues. The CDR3 loop is CASSRSRGETEAFF. The CDR3 nucleotides read TGTGCCAGCAGTCGCTCTCGGGGAGAGACTGAAGCTTTCTTT.

This chain connects TRBV10-3 to TRBJ1-6, with TRBD1 as a possible D gene (6 bases). Germline CDR1 ENHRY, CDR2 SYGVKD. The CDR3 spans 15 residues. Between the trimmed V and J ends, which lost 6 bases and 3 bases, there was a span of 12 bases. The CDR3 region is CAISIDRYYNSPLHF. The CDR3 DNA is TGTGCCATCAGCATAGACAGGTACTATAATTCACCCCTCCACTTT.

The J gene is TRBJ1-2, the V gene TRBV5-1; TRBD1 might be the D (5 bases). V was cut by 0 bases and J by 3 bases, with 9 bases left in between. CDR3 length: 14 amino acids. Germline-derived CDR1 and CDR2 are SGHRS and YFSETQ. CDR3 sequence reads: CASSLAVTDYGYTF. For the CDR3, the DNA is TGCGCCAGCAGCTTGGCCGTGACAGACTATGGCTACACCTTC.

The V call is TRBV19, the J call TRBJ1-6; 8 bases are a match to TRBD1. With 6 bases clipped from V and 9 bases from J, the junction kept 7 bases outside the gene matches. Germline lookup yields CDR1 LNHDA and CDR2 SQIVND (reference sequence). This CDR3 is built from 14 residues. The CDR3 loop reads CASSGDRGGSPLHF. CDR3 coding DNA: TGTGCCAGTAGCGGTGACAGGGGAGGTTCACCCCTCCACTTT.

CDR3 amino acids: CASSEAGQHLGYGYTF. In DNA, the CDR3 is TGTGCCAGCAGTGAAGCGGGACAACATCTCGGTTATGGCTACACCTTC. The V gene is TRBV6-1, the J gene TRBJ1-2; D possibly corresponds to TRBD1 (6 bases). The CDR3 runs 16 residues. CDR1 is MNHNS and CDR2 is SASEGT in the germline V gene. V was clipped by 0 bases and J by 5 bases, with 16 bases between them.

The V call is TRBV5-1, the J call TRBJ1-1, with 7 bases matching TRBD1. Germline V lookup: CDR1 SGHRS, CDR2 YFSETQ. Germline trimming cut 3 bases from V and 5 bases from J; bases unmatched to any gene: 10. The CDR3 consists of 15 residues. The CDR3 coding sequence is TGCGCCAGCAGCTCCCGGGACAGAATATTTACTGAAGCTTTCTTT. Its translation is CASSSRDRIFTEAFF.

This clone has just one count. The chain is built from TRBV29-1 and TRBJ2-2; possible D gene TRBD1, 6 bases. V gave up 8 bases and J gave up 1 base, with 20 bases separating them. This CDR3 has 16 amino acids. Germline loops: CDR1 SQVTM, CDR2 ANQGSEA. The CDR3 nucleotides read TGCAGCTTCAGGGGTACTGCGGACCAGAACACCGGGGAGCTGTTTTTT. It yields the protein CSFRGTADQNTGELFF.

The genes are TRBV4-2 and TRBJ2-2, with 10 bases matching TRBD1. The germline CDR1 and CDR2 sequences are LGHNA and YNFKEQ. With V trimmed by 4 bases and J by 4 bases, 9 bases remained unmatched. The CDR3 length is 17 residues. The CDR3 bases are TGTGCCAGCAGCCTAGAGACAGGGGGCTCGGTCACCGGGGAGCTGTTTTTT. Translated, it gives CASSLETGGSVTGELFF.

In DNA form, the CDR3 reads TGTGCCAGCAGCGTAGAAAGGGGGACTGGGGCCAACGTCCTGACTTTC. Amino acid sequence: CASSVERGTGANVLTF. This chain links TRBV9 with TRBJ2-6; tentative D call: TRBD1 (6 bases). CDR3 size: 16 residues. The germline V gene encodes CDR1 SGDLS and CDR2 YYNGEE. The V end was cut by 0 bases, the J end by 2 bases, with 9 bases between.

This clone was picked up a small number of times. The chain couples TRBV18 to TRBJ2-7; 8 bases are shared with TRBD2. Per the germline V gene, CDR1 is KGHSH and CDR2 is LQKENI. Trimming at V came to 3 bases and at J to 6 bases, leaving 10 bases not matched to a gene. The CDR3 is 15 amino acids. The CDR3 DNA sequence: TGTGCCAGCTCACCGCCCAGCGGGGGACGCGTCGAGCAGTACTTC. Translating it yields CASSPPSGGRVEQYF.

The rearrangement links TRBV6-6 to TRBJ1-2; 8 bases are shared with TRBD1. The ends lost 0 bases at V and 2 bases at J; junction bases unmatched: 2. The CDR3 is 15 amino acids. Looked up from germline, CDR1 is MNHNY and CDR2 is SVGAGI (reference sequence). CDR3 sequence reads: CASSYSGQGNYGYTF. CDR3 in DNA: TGTGCCAGCAGTTACTCCGGACAGGGCAACTATGGCTACACCTTC.

The chain recombines TRBV13 with TRBJ2-3; 7 bases line up with TRBD2. V gave up 5 bases and J gave up 0 bases; unmatched junction bases: 2. This CDR3 comprises 14 residues. Looked up from germline, CDR1 is PRHDT and CDR2 is FYEKMQ (reference sequence). This CDR3 reads CASSERGSTDTQYF. For the CDR3, the DNA is TGTGCCAGCAGCGAGCGGGGAAGCACAGATACGCAGTATTTT.

The chain carries TRBV7-8 and TRBJ1-2; the D gene is possibly TRBD1 (5 bases). Between the trimmed V and J ends, which lost 4 bases and 0 bases, there was a span of 9 bases. CDR1 is SGHVS and CDR2 is FQNEAQ in the germline V gene. The length of the CDR3 is 14 residues. CDR3 sequence reads: CASSSGPPNYGYTF. CDR3 nucleotide sequence: TGTGCCAGCAGCTCGGGACCTCCTAACTATGGCTACACCTTC.

The chain couples TRBV7-8 to TRBJ2-1; the D gene could be TRBD1 or TRBD2 (5 bases each). Germline CDR1 is SGHVS and CDR2 is FQNEAQ. The length of the CDR3 is 14 residues. Trimming removed 5 bases from V and 12 bases from J, with 20 bases in between. CDR3 amino acids: CASSESGTHGWQFF. The CDR3 coding sequence is TGTGCCAGCAGCGAATCCGGGACCCACGGCTGGCAGTTCTTC.

The chain uses TRBV6-5 and TRBJ1-1, with D unresolved. CDR1 and CDR2 (germline): MNHEY, SVGAGI. The CDR3 length is 14 residues. Deletions cut 4 bases from V and 0 bases from J, with 9 bases between. CDR3 nucleotides: TGTGCCAGCAGTTCCCAGAACATGAACACTGAAGCTTTCTTT. It yields the protein CASSSQNMNTEAFF.